These 26 T cell receptor beta chains share one sample of origin, sequenced in a study of blood T cell repertoires in COVID-19 (dated by TCRdb to the early 2020s). Library preparation used the immunoSEQ multiplex PCR assay. Drawn from immuneACCESS, this table holds only the in-frame rearrangements with V and J called that TCRdb kept. Clones are partly lost; checked studies trace under half to an unresolved V gene and leave the rest unexplained. Here the sample has about 670,000 clones; 75% to 90% occur a single time. The top ten clones comprise around 0.3% of the sample. The sequencing input was peripheral blood. The receptors stem from a young woman with acute or convalescent COVID-19.

The rearrangement joins TRBV25-1 to TRBJ1-2; the D is unclear. The CDR3 covers 14 residues. CDR1 and CDR2 from the germline V gene are MGHDK and SYGVNS. V dropped 8 bases and J dropped 4 bases, with 17 bases sitting between them. This chain's CDR3 is CASGNSGESYGYTF. The CDR3 DNA is TGTGCCAGCGGCAATAGCGGGGAAAGCTATGGCTACACCTTC.

This rearrangement joins TRBV4-3 to TRBJ1-2; perhaps TRBD1 as D (6 bases). The CDR3 is 15 residues long. Trimming pared 2 bases from V and 0 bases from J, leaving 10 bases between. Germline CDR1 reads LGHNA; CDR2 reads YSLEER. Written as DNA, the CDR3 is TGCGCCAGCAGCCAAAGAGGGGGGGCTAACTATGGCTACACCTTC. It codes for CASSQRGGANYGYTF.

The V and J genes are TRBV19 and TRBJ1-3, with no clear D. Trimming removed 7 bases at V and 0 bases at J, with 10 bases between. The CDR3 sequence is 14 residues long. The germline V gene encodes CDR1 LNHDA and CDR2 SQIVND (reference sequence). CDR3 sequence (DNA): TGTGCCAGTAAGGAGACCTTCTCTGGAAACACCATATATTTT. The encoded protein is CASKETFSGNTIYF.

DNA for the CDR3: TGTGCCAGCATCGCTGCGACAGGGGACTACGAGCAGTACTTC. Translation gives CASIAATGDYEQYF. The chain combines TRBV27 with TRBJ2-7, with 8 bases fitting TRBD1. V lost 7 bases to trimming and J lost 3 bases; unmatched junction nucleotides: 8. The CDR3 length is 14 residues. Germline loops: CDR1 MNHEY, CDR2 SMNVEV (reference sequence).

This chain uses TRBV3-1 (or the pseudogene TRBV3-2) with TRBJ2-5, with 11 bases identical to TRBD2. V shed 1 base, J shed 9 bases, and the junction held 4 bases outside the gene matches. This CDR3 has 14 amino acids. CDR1 and CDR2 from the germline V gene are LGHDT and YNNKEL (reference sequence). CDR3 sequence (DNA): TGTGCCAGCAGCCAAGGTGTAGCGGGGGGGCCCCAGTACTTC. It specifies CASSQGVAGGPQYF.

V and J are TRBV4-3 and TRBJ2-2; weak D call: TRBD2 (5 bases). Trimming left V 0 bases short and J 5 bases short, with 16 bases between. CDR1 LGHNA and CDR2 YSLEER come from the germline V gene. This CDR3 contains 17 residues. CDR3 in amino acids: CASSQDWSAEVTGELFF. The CDR3 nucleotides are TGCGCCAGCAGCCAAGATTGGTCCGCGGAGGTTACCGGGGAGCTGTTTTTT.

V is TRBV24-1 and J is TRBJ1-5; D possibly corresponds to TRBD1 (5 bases). The CDR3 runs 14 residues. Germline V lookup: CDR1 KGHDR, CDR2 SFDVKD. The germline V and J ends were trimmed by 2 bases and 7 bases, with 11 bases remaining between them. Written as DNA, the CDR3 is TGTGCCACCAGTGATTCAAGGGGTCGGCAGCCCCAGCATTTT. Its translation is CATSDSRGRQPQHF.

The chain employs TRBV7-2 and TRBJ2-3, with D hard to call. Germline CDR1 SGHTA, CDR2 FQGNSA. The CDR3 contains 14 residues. V lost 3 bases, J lost 2 bases, and 9 bases lay in between. The CDR3 is CASSFEENTDTQYF. CDR3 DNA: TGTGCCAGCAGCTTTGAAGAGAACACAGATACGCAGTATTTT.

The CDR3 is CASSFQDYEQYF. DNA for the CDR3: TGTGCCAGCAGTTTTCAGGACTACGAGCAGTACTTC. The J gene is TRBJ2-7, the V gene TRBV12-3 or TRBV12-4; D gene unclear. This CDR3 comprises 12 residues. V shed 3 bases and J shed 3 bases, with 6 bases lying between them.

This clone was counted a single time. The CDR3 coding sequence is TGTGCAAACCGAAGACACCGCTTTCTTGCAACTAATGAAAAACTGTTTTTT. Its translation: CANRRHRFLATNEKLFF. This sequence joins TRBV12-2 and TRBJ1-4; no DNA check was done on the table's D call, TRBD1. TRBV12-2 is a listed pseudogene. The CDR3 loop spans 17 amino acids.

The rearrangement uses TRBV5-5 and TRBJ1-2; weak D call: TRBD1 (5 bases). The CDR3 loop spans 14 amino acids. V lost 1 base and J lost 4, with 11 bases in between. Per the germline V gene, CDR1 is SGHKS and CDR2 is YYEKEE (reference sequence). This CDR3 reads CASSLPGVFYGYTF. CDR3 in DNA: TGTGCCAGCAGCTTGCCGGGGGTCTTCTATGGCTACACCTTC.

With regard to this clone: Other DNA sequences in this sample translate to the same CDR3. J is TRBJ2-3 and V is TRBV12-3 or TRBV12-4, with D possibly being TRBD2 (5 bases). The CDR3 consists of 12 residues. Trimming took 5 bases from V and 6 from J, leaving 9 bases between them. The CDR3 protein is CASSLGGDTQYF. CDR3 coding DNA: TGTGCCAGCAGTCTCGGAGGTGATACGCAGTATTTT.

This clone came up once. This chain uses TRBV21-1 with TRBJ2-1; TRBD2, the table's D call, was not compared with the DNA. TRBV21-1 is given as a pseudogene. The CDR3 consists of 15 residues. The CDR3 DNA sequence: TGTGCCAACCCCCTCCGGGGGGCATCCTACAATGAGCAGTTCTTC. Amino acids: CANPLRGASYNEQFF.

This clone was recorded only once. The gene calls are TRBV11-3 and TRBJ2-7; D is possibly TRBD2 (6 bases). Trimming took 2 bases from V and 1 from J, leaving 27 bases between them. The CDR3 length is 20 residues. Germline V CDR1 and CDR2: SGHNT, YENEEA. The CDR3 is CASSLIGTRRGCCLSYEQYF. In DNA form, the CDR3 reads TGTGCCAGCAGCTTAATTGGGACGAGGAGGGGCTGCTGCTTGTCCTACGAGCAGTACTTC.

The rearrangement uses TRBV10-3 and TRBJ1-3; perhaps TRBD1 as D (6 bases). The V and J ends lost 6 bases and 2 bases respectively, with 11 bases between them. CDR3 size: 14 residues. The germline V gene encodes CDR1 ENHRY and CDR2 SYGVKD. The CDR3 sequence: CAISSGTTGNTIYF. The CDR3 DNA reads TGTGCCATCAGCTCCGGGACAACTGGAAACACCATATATTTT.

V usage is TRBV2 and J usage is TRBJ1-2; a weak D match, TRBD1 (5 bases). The V gene's germline CDR1 is SNHLY and CDR2 FYNNEI. The CDR3 is 14 amino acids. V was clipped by 0 bases and J by 4 bases, with 9 bases between them. This CDR3 is CASSEAAGIYGYTF. CDR3 sequence (DNA): TGTGCCAGCAGTGAAGCAGCAGGGATCTATGGCTACACCTTC.

The chain carries TRBV29-1 and TRBJ1-2, with D maybe TRBD1 (5 bases). The CDR3 spans 15 residues. Trimming removed 1 base at V and 6 bases at J, with 18 bases between. Looked up from germline, CDR1 is SQVTM and CDR2 is ANQGSEA. The CDR3 spells CSVEGGRWAEDGYTF. CDR3 nucleotide sequence: TGCAGCGTTGAAGGGGGGAGGTGGGCAGAGGATGGCTACACCTTC.

The chain carries TRBV10-1 and TRBJ2-4; 7 bases are shared with TRBD1. With 8 bases clipped from V and 3 bases from J, the junction kept 7 bases outside the gene matches. The germline CDR1 and CDR2 sequences are WNHNN and SYGVQD (reference sequence). The CDR3 is 14 residues long. CDR3 sequence reads: CASRRGTDKNIQYF. In DNA form, the CDR3 reads TGCGCCAGCCGTAGGGGGACAGACAAAAACATTCAGTACTTC.

About this clone itself: At one end the junction does not follow the germline gene, possibly because of a read error. The V and J genes are TRBV7-2 and TRBJ2-7; the D gene is possibly TRBD1 (5 bases). CDR1 is SGHTA, CDR2 FQGNSA, per germline. CDR3 size: 13 residues. CDR3 bases: TGTGCCAGCAGAAAAGACTGGACGGTGGGGCCGAACTTC. This gives the protein CASRKDWTVGPNF.

The chain has TRBV10-3 and TRBJ1-4; 9 nucleotides align to TRBD1. The germline V gene encodes CDR1 ENHRY and CDR2 SYGVKD. After removal of 2 bases from V and 6 bases from J, the junction contained 10 bases not matched to a gene. This CDR3 comprises 17 residues. DNA of the CDR3: TGTGCCATCAGTGAGGCAAAATGGACAGGGGCTGATGAAAAACTGTTTTTT. Its translation is CAISEAKWTGADEKLFF.

The chain links TRBV30 to TRBJ2-3; 7 bases map to TRBD2. With V trimmed by 4 bases and J by 6 bases, 4 bases remained unmatched. The CDR3 is made up of 12 amino acids. The germline V gene encodes CDR1 GTSNPN and CDR2 SVGIG (reference sequence). For the CDR3, the DNA is TGTGCCTGGAATTGGGGGGGGGATACGCAGTATTTT. This translates into CAWNWGGDTQYF.

This clone was found a few times. The chain has TRBV15 and TRBJ1-1; tentative D call: TRBD1 (6 bases). The CDR3 length is 16 residues. Germline loops: CDR1 LNHNV, CDR2 YYDKDF (reference sequence). The V end lost 0 bases, the J end lost 5 bases, and 16 bases lay between the germline ends. CDR3 coding DNA: TGTGCCACCAGCAGAGATGCGGGAGGGGGAGGGACTGAAGCTTTCTTT. Translated, it gives CATSRDAGGGGTEAFF.

The V call is TRBV11-2, the J call TRBJ1-2; D not resolved. Trimming pared 1 base from V and 4 bases from J, leaving 7 bases between. CDR3 length: 13 amino acids. Germline CDR1 and CDR2: SGHAT and FQNNGV. CDR3 loop: CASSLAGFYGYTF. The CDR3 DNA follows: TGTGCCAGCAGCTTAGCGGGTTTCTATGGCTACACCTTC.

The chain recombines TRBV13 with TRBJ2-1; no firm D call. The length of the CDR3 is 16 residues. V was trimmed by 0 bases and J by 5 bases, leaving 14 bases between them. Germline-derived CDR1 and CDR2 are PRHDT and FYEKMQ (reference sequence). Written as DNA, the CDR3 is TGTGCCAGCAGCTTAGGCCGGGTTCTTTTCCACAATGAGCAGTTCTTC. Amino acids: CASSLGRVLFHNEQFF.

This sequence joins TRBV11-3 and TRBJ1-1; 7 bases line up with TRBD1. The CDR3 runs 17 residues. V was clipped by 6 bases and J by 1 base; unmatched bases: 14. The germline CDR1 and CDR2 sequences are SGHNT and YENEEA. The CDR3 DNA reads as TGTGCCAGCAGTCTAGGGGGGTCAGGGGGTAAGAACACTGAAGCTTTCTTT. This encodes CASSLGGSGGKNTEAFF.

The chain links TRBV3-1 (or the pseudogene TRBV3-2) to TRBJ1-4; the match to TRBD1 covers 9 bases. Germline loops: CDR1 LGHDT, CDR2 YNNKEL (reference sequence). V gave up 0 bases and J gave up 7 bases; unmatched junction bases: 6. The CDR3 consists of 16 residues. In DNA, the CDR3 is TGTGCCAGCAGCCAAGACGGACAGGGGTTAGGTGAAAAACTGTTTTTT. As protein: CASSQDGQGLGEKLFF.